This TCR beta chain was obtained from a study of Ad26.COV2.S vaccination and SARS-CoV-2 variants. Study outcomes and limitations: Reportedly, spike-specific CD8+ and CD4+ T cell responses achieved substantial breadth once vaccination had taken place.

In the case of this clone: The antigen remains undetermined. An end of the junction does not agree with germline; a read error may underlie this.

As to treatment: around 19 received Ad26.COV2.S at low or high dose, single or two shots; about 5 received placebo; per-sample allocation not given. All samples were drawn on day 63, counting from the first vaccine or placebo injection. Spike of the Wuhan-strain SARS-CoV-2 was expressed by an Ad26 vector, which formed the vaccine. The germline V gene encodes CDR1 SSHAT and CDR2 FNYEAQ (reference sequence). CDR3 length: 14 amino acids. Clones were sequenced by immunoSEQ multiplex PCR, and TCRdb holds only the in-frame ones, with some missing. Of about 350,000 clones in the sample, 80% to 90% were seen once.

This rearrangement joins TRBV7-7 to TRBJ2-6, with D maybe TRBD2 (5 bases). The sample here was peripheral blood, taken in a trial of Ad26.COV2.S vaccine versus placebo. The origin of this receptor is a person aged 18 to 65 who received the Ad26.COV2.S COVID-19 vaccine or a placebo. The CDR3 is CASSSGGGANVLTF. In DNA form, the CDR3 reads TGTGCTAGCAGCTCGGGCGGGGGGGCCAACGTCCTGACTTTC.